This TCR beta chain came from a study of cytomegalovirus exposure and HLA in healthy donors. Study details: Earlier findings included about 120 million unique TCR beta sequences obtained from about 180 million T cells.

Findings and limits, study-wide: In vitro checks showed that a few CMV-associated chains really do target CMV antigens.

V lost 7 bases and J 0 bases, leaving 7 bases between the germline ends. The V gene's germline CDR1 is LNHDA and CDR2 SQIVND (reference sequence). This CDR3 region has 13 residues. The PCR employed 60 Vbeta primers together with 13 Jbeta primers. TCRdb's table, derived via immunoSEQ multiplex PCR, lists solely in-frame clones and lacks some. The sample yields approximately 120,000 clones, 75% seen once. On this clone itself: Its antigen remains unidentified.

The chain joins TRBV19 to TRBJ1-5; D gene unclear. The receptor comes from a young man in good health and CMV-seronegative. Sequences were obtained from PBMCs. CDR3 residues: CASTGYSNQPQHF. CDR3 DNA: TGTGCCAGTACAGGATATAGCAATCAGCCCCAGCATTTT.